This T cell receptor beta chain was found in a study of T cells in Graves' hyperthyroidism and ophthalmopathy. This clonotype was observed a handful of times. This may stem from a read error, because a much larger clone lies one nucleotide away. From RNA transcripts, TCR beta CDR3 regions were amplified. The TCR CDR3 was amplified in a first-round RT-PCR using the HTBI primer set. MiXCR, applied by TCRdb to the multiplex PCR reads, yields one record per CDR3 protein. The sample has hundreds of thousands of distinct CDR3 sequences, 22% seen once. What was sequenced was blood. The receptor comes from a man younger than 45 with Graves' ophthalmopathy.

CDR3 loop: CASNSERKWKGTGELFF. CDR3 DNA sequence: TGTGCCAGCAATTCGGAGAGGAAGTGGAAGGGAACCGGGGAGCTGTTTTTT. The chain combines TRBV28 with TRBJ2-2; D unclear. In germline, CDR1 is MDHEN, CDR2 SYDVKM. Trimming cost V 7 bases and J 5 bases, with 23 bases left between them. CDR3 length: 17 amino acids.